This T cell receptor (beta chain) is from a study of control samples from healthy donors and cancer patients. V shed 5 bases and J shed 0 bases, with 13 bases lying between them. The CDR3 consists of 14 residues. Germline assignment: CDR1 SQVTM and CDR2 ANQGSEA. Assay used: immunoSEQ multiplex PCR; TCRdb lists only in-frame clones, some missing. This repertoire shows 100,000 to 150,000 clones, around 87% found once; its top ten account for about 3%. J is TRBJ1-2 and V is TRBV29-1; no clear D. The sequence was collected from a man in his 60s in good health. Sequencing input: blood. The DNA of the CDR3 is TGCAGCGTTTGGTCAGGAACAGCTAACTATGGCTACACCTTC. This codes for CSVWSGTANYGYTF.